A selection of T cell receptor beta chains follows, all from one sample in a study of regulatory and conventional T cells in RAG deficiency. The method was immunoSEQ multiplex PCR; TCRdb's version includes in-frame clones alone and lacks a portion of them. The sample shows roughly 13,000 clones, 85% to 95% of them seen only once. The same specimen was also included in a second study, on regulatory T cells.

The sequenced material came from CD4+ effector T cells sorted from blood. Receptor source: a human donor in good health. Each CDR3 is given with its conserved first and last residue. D genes are given only for firm matches. Rows may omit the clone size; those that give it use once, few, many or a size class.

TRBD1	15	once	TRBJ1-2	TRBV5-5	TGTGCCAGCAGCCCCGGGACAGGGTCCAACTATGGCTACACCTTC	CASSPGTGSNYGYTF
-	13	once	TRBJ1-1	TRBV9	TGTGCCAGCAGCGAGGGTCAGAACACTGAAGCTTTCTTT	CASSEGQNTEAFF
-	17	few	TRBJ2-6	TRBV14	TGTGCCAGCAGCCAACGGGCAGGGTTATCTGGGGCCAACGTCCTGACTTTC	CASSQRAGLSGANVLTF
-	15	-	TRBJ2-1	TRBV7-3	TGTGCCAGCAGCTTAGGGGGCTCTCGTTACAATGAGCAGTTCTTC	CASSLGGSRYNEQFF
TRBD1	17	-	TRBJ1-1	TRBV5-1	TGCGCCAGCAGCTCGCATGAGGGACAGGGGATCTACACTGAAGCTTTCTTT	CASSSHEGQGIYTEAFF
-	12	-	TRBJ1-2	TRBV30	TGTGCCTGGAGGTCTGAATCGTATGGCTACACCTTC	CAWRSESYGYTF
-	15	-	TRBJ2-2	TRBV7-8	TGTGCCAGCAGCTCCAACGGGGTCAACACCGGGGAGCTGTTTTTT	CASSSNGVNTGELFF
-	15	-	TRBJ1-2	TRBV7-2	TGTGCCAGCAGCTTAGGCGTAACCGGGGGCTTTGGCTACACCTTC	CASSLGVTGGFGYTF
TRBD1	17	-	TRBJ1-6	TRBV30	TGTGCCTGGCGTCGAAACGTCGGGACAGGGAGTTATTCACCCCTCCACTTT	CAWRRNVGTGSYSPLHF
-	13	-	TRBJ1-2	TRBV7-9	TGTGCCAGCAGCTTTCGGACAGCTTATGGCTACACCTTC	CASSFRTAYGYTF